Listed below are T cell receptor beta chains from one sample, sequenced in a study of blood T cell repertoires in COVID-19. Produced via immunoSEQ multiplex PCR; TCRdb's table is partial and in-frame only. The table includes around 200,000 clones, around nine tenths detected once. Sample: peripheral blood. The receptors shown here come from a man younger than 35 with active or convalescent COVID-19. CDR3s include the opening cysteine and the closing phenylalanine or tryptophan. A D gene is named only where the DNA matches it firmly. Not every row has a clone size; where given, it reads once, few, many or a size class.

v_call: TRBV4-1; d_call: TRBD2; j_call: TRBJ2-7; clone_size: once; cdr3_nt: TGCGCCAGCAGCCAAAACCTAGCGGGGGGTCGCTCCTACGAGCAGTACTTC; cdr3_aa: CASSQNLAGGRSYEQYF
v_call: TRBV15; d_call: -; j_call: TRBJ1-6; clone_size: -; cdr3_nt: TGTGCCACCAGCAGAGATATACTCTATAATTCACCCCTCCACTTT; cdr3_aa: CATSRDILYNSPLHF
v_call: TRBV4-1; d_call: TRBD2; j_call: TRBJ2-2; clone_size: -; cdr3_nt: TGCGCCAGCAGCCAAGATCGCGGGAGGGGGGAGCTGTTTTTT; cdr3_aa: CASSQDRGRGELFF
v_call: TRBV30; d_call: -; j_call: TRBJ2-2; clone_size: -; cdr3_nt: TGTGCCTGGAGTGTATCGGACACCGGGGAGCTGTTTTTT; cdr3_aa: CAWSVSDTGELFF
v_call: TRBV5-1; d_call: -; j_call: TRBJ1-1; clone_size: once; cdr3_nt: TGCGCCAGCAGCTTGACAGGGCGCGACACTGAAGCTTTCTTT; cdr3_aa: CASSLTGRDTEAFF
v_call: TRBV7-2; d_call: -; j_call: TRBJ2-5; clone_size: -; cdr3_nt: TGTGCCAGCAGCTTAGCCCGGGGCCAAGAGACCCAGTACTTC; cdr3_aa: CASSLARGQETQYF
v_call: TRBV28; d_call: -; j_call: TRBJ2-5; clone_size: -; cdr3_nt: TGTGCCAGCAGTTTGACAGAAGAGACCCAGTACTTC; cdr3_aa: CASSLTEETQYF
v_call: TRBV5-4; d_call: -; j_call: TRBJ2-2; clone_size: -; cdr3_nt: TGTGCCAGCAGCTCCCCCTCAGCGGGGAACACCGGGGAGCTGTTTTTT; cdr3_aa: CASSSPSAGNTGELFF
v_call: TRBV6-2/TRBV6-3; d_call: TRBD1; j_call: TRBJ2-7; clone_size: -; cdr3_nt: TGTGCCAGCAGCCTCTCTAAGACAGGGGGCGGGTCCGAGCAGTACTTC; cdr3_aa: CASSLSKTGGGSEQYF
v_call: TRBV5-5; d_call: -; j_call: TRBJ2-7; clone_size: -; cdr3_nt: TGTGCCAGCAGGACAACCTACGAGCAGTACTTC; cdr3_aa: CASRTTYEQYF
v_call: TRBV3-1/TRBV3-2; d_call: -; j_call: TRBJ2-1; clone_size: -; cdr3_nt: TGTGCCAGCAGCCAAGGTTCGCTAGCACCTTACTCCTACAATGAGCAGTTCTTC; cdr3_aa: CASSQGSLAPYSYNEQFF
v_call: TRBV19; d_call: -; j_call: TRBJ1-5; clone_size: few; cdr3_nt: TGTGCCAGTAGTCCGCATGACAGGACAAATCAGCCCCAGCATTTT; cdr3_aa: CASSPHDRTNQPQHF
v_call: TRBV7-2; d_call: TRBD2; j_call: TRBJ2-2; clone_size: -; cdr3_nt: TGTGCCAGCAGTGGGACTAGCGGGGCCGGGGAGCTGTTTTTT; cdr3_aa: CASSGTSGAGELFF
v_call: TRBV7-3; d_call: TRBD2; j_call: TRBJ2-1; clone_size: -; cdr3_nt: TGTGCCAGCAGCTTAGCTAGCGGGAGAGGCAATGAGCAGTTCTTC; cdr3_aa: CASSLASGRGNEQFF
v_call: TRBV5-4; d_call: -; j_call: TRBJ1-1; clone_size: -; cdr3_nt: TGTGCCAGCAGCCAGAAGACAGGTTTAACAATTGAAGCTTTCTTT; cdr3_aa: CASSQKTGLTIEAFF
v_call: TRBV28; d_call: -; j_call: TRBJ1-2; clone_size: -; cdr3_nt: TGTGCCAGCAGTTTCTCGGCAGGGAGGCTCTATGGCTACACCTTC; cdr3_aa: CASSFSAGRLYGYTF
v_call: TRBV12-3/TRBV12-4; d_call: -; j_call: TRBJ1-5; clone_size: -; cdr3_nt: TGTGCCAGCAGCATGACAGAGTATCAGCCCCAGCATTTT; cdr3_aa: CASSMTEYQPQHF
v_call: TRBV7-9; d_call: -; j_call: TRBJ1-1; clone_size: once; cdr3_nt: TGTGCCAGCAGCTTAGGGGGGGGCCTTGGGACTGAAGCTTTCTTT; cdr3_aa: CASSLGGGLGTEAFF